This note documents a single T cell receptor (beta chain) sequence. The antigen remains unidentified. This record comes from a study of shared clonotypes between healthy human individuals. Points from the study as a whole: Approximately 5.3% was the fraction of naive CD4 clonotypes found shared across several donors.

Sequencing used immunoSEQ multiplex PCR; TCRdb keeps in-frame clones, though not all of them. The table shows some 1,400,000 clones, with roughly 96% occurring only once. The sample comprised naive CD4+ T cells sorted from blood. Described subset: CD45RA+ positively selected. The source is a man aged 25-40 years in good health.

The CDR3 bases are TGCGCCAGCAGCTTGTCCACCGGGACTGGGACTGAGACCCAGTACTTC. Its translation: CASSLSTGTGTETQYF. The chain uses TRBV5-1 and TRBJ2-5, with D perhaps matching TRBD2 (6 bases). Trimming pared 1 base from V and 5 bases from J, leaving 18 bases between. Germline V gene sequence: CDR1 SGHRS, CDR2 YFSETQ. The CDR3 has 16 amino acids.